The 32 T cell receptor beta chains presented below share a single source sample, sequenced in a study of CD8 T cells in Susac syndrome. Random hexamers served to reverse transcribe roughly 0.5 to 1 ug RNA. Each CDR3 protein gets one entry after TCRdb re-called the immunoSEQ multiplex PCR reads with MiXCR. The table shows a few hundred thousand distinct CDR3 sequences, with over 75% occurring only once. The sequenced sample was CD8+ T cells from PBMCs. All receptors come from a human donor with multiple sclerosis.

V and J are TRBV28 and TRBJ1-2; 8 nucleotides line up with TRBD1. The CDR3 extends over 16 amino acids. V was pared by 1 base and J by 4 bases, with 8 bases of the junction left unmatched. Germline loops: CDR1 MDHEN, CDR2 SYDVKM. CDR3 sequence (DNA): TGTGCCAGCAGTTTATTTCAGGGGGCCTCTATCTATGGCTACACCTTC. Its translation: CASSLFQGASIYGYTF.

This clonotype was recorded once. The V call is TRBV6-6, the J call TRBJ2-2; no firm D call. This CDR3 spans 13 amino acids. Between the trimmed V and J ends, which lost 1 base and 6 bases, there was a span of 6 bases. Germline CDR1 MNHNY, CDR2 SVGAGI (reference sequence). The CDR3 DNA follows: TGTGCCAGCAGTTACTTAAGTTCCGGGGAGCTGTTTTTT. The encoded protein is CASSYLSSGELFF.

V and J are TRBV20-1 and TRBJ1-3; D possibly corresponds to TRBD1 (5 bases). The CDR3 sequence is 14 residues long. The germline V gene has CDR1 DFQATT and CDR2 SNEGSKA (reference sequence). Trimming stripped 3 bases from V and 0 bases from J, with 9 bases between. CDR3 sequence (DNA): TGCAGTGCTAGGGGGGGTAACTCTGGAAACACCATATATTTT. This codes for CSARGGNSGNTIYF.

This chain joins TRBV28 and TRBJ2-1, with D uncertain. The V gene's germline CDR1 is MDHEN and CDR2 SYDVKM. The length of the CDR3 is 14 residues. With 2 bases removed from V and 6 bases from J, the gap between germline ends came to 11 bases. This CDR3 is CASSLGDWANEQFF. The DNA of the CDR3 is TGTGCCAGCAGTTTAGGGGATTGGGCCAATGAGCAGTTCTTC.

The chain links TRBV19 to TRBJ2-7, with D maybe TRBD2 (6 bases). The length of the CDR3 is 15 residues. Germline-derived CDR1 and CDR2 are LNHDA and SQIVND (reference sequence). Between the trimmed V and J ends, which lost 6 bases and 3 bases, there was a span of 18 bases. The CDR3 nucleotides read TGTGCCAGTAGCAGGGAGCGGGCGACGAACTACGAGCAGTACTTC. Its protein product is CASSRERATNYEQYF.

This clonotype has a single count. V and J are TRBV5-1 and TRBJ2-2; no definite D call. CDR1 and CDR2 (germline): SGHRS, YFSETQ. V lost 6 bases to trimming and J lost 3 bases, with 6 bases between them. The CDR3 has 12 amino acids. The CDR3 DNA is TGCGCCAGCACCCTCGACACCGGGGAGCTGTTTTTT. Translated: CASTLDTGELFF.

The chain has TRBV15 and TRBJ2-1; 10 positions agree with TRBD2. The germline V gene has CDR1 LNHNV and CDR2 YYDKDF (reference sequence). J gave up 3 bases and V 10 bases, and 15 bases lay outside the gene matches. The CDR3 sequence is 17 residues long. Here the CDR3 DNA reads TGTGCCATCCCAGCGGGAGGGCTTATCAACTACTACAATGAGCAGTTCTTC. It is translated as CAIPAGGLINYYNEQFF.

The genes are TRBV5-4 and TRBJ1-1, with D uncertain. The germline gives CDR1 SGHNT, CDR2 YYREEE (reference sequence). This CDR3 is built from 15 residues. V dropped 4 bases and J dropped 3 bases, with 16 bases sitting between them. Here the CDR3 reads CASSDILTDYTEAFF. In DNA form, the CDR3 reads TGTGCCAGCAGCGATATACTTACAGATTACACTGAAGCTTTCTTT.

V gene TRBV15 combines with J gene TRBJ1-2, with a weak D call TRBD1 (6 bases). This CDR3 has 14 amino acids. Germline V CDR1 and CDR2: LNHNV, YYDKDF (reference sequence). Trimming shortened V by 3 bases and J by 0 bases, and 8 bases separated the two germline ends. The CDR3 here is CATSSNRANYGYTF. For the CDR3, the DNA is TGTGCCACCAGCAGTAACAGGGCTAACTATGGCTACACCTTC.

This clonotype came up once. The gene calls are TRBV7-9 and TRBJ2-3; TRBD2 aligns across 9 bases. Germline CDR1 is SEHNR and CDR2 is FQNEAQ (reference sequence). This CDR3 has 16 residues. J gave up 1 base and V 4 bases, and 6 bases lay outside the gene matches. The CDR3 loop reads CASSSRTSEGTDTQYF. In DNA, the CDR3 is TGTGCCAGCAGCTCGAGGACTAGCGAGGGCACAGATACGCAGTATTTT.

In nucleotides, the CDR3 is TGTGCCAGCAGCAAAGAGGGAGCCTACTTC. Translation: CASSKEGAYF. The chain uses TRBV21-1 and TRBJ2-5; TRBD2 was called by the table and not checked on the DNA. TRBV21-1 constitutes a pseudogene. This CDR3 has 10 amino acids.

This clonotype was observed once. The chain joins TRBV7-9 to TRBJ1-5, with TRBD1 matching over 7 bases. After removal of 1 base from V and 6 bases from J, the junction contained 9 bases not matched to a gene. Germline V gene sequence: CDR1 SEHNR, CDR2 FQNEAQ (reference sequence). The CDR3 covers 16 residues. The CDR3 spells CASSLGQGDSSQPQHF. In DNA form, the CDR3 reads TGTGCCAGCAGCTTAGGTCAGGGGGATTCGTCTCAGCCCCAGCATTTT.

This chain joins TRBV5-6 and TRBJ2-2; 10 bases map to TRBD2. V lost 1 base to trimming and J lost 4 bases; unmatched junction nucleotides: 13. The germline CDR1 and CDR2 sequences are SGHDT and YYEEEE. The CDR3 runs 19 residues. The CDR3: CASSLSTSGMAYFTGELFF. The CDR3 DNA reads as TGTGCCAGCAGCTTGAGTACTAGCGGGATGGCCTACTTCACCGGGGAGCTGTTTTTT. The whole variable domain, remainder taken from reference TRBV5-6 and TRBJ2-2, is DAGVTQSPTHLIKTRGQQVTLRCSPKSGHDTVSWYQQALGQGPQFIFQYYEEEERQRGNFPDRFSGHQFPNYSSELNVNALLLGDSALYLCASSLSTSGMAYFTGELFFGEGSRLTVL.

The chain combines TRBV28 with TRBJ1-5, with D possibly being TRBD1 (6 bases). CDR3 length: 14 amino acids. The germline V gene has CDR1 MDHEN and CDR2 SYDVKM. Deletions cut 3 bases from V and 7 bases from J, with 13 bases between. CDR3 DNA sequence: TGTGCCAGCAGTTTGATAGGGGGAAACCAGCCCCAGCATTTT. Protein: CASSLIGGNQPQHF.

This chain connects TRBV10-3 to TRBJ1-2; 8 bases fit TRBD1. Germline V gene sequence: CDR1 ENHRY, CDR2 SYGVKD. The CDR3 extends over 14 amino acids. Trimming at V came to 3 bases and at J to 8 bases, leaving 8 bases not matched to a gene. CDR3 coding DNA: TGTGCCATCAGTGATCAGGGGGCGCGGGGAGGCTACACCTTC. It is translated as CAISDQGARGGYTF.

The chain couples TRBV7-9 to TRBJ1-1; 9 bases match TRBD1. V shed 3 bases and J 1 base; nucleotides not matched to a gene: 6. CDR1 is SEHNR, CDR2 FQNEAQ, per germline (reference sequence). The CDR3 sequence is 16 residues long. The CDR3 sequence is CASSFGQTGGNTEAFF. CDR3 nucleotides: TGTGCCAGCAGCTTTGGTCAGACAGGGGGGAACACTGAAGCTTTCTTT. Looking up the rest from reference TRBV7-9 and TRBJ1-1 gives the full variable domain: DTGVSQNPRHKITKRGQNVTFRCDPISEHNRLYWYRQTLGQGPEFLTYFQNEAQLEKSRLLSDRFSAERPKGSFSTLEIQRTEQGDSAMYLCASSFGQTGGNTEAFFGQGTRLTVV.

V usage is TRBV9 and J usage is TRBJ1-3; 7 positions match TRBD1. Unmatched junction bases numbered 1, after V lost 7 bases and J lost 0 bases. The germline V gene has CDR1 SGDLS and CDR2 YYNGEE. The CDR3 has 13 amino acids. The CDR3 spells CASGTASGNTIYF. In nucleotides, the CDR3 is TGTGCCAGCGGGACAGCCTCTGGAAACACCATATATTTT.

The CDR3 DNA is TGTGCCAGCATCCCGCCCAGAACGAACACTGAAGCTTTCTTT. It translates to CASIPPRTNTEAFF. V gene TRBV12-3 or TRBV12-4 combines with J gene TRBJ1-1; D is undetermined. Between the trimmed V and J ends, which lost 7 bases and 1 base, there was a span of 13 bases. The length of the CDR3 is 14 residues.

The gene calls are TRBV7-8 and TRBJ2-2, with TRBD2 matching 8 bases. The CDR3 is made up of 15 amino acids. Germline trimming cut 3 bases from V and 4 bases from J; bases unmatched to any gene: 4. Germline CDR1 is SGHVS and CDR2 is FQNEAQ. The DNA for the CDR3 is TGTGCCAGCAGCTTTTTAGCGGGGTCCACCGGGGAGCTGTTTTTT. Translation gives CASSFLAGSTGELFF. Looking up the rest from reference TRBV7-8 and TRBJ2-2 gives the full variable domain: GAGVSQSPRYKVAKRGQDVALRCDPISGHVSLFWYQQALGQGPEFLTYFQNEAQLDKSGLPSDRFFAERPEGSVSTLKIQRTQQEDSAVYLCASSFLAGSTGELFFGEGSRLTVL.

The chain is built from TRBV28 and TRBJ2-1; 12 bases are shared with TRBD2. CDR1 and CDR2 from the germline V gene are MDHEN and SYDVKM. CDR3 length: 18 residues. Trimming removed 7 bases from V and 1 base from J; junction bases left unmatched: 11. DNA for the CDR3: TGTGCCAGCACGGACAGGTCACTAGCGGGAGGTTCCTACAATGAGCAGTTCTTC. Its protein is CASTDRSLAGGSYNEQFF.

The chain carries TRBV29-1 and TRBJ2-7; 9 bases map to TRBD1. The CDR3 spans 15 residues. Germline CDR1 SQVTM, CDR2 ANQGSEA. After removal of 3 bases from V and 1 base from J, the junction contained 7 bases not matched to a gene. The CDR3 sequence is CSVDTPGQGSYEQYF. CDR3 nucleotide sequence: TGCAGCGTTGATACTCCGGGACAGGGATCCTACGAGCAGTACTTC.

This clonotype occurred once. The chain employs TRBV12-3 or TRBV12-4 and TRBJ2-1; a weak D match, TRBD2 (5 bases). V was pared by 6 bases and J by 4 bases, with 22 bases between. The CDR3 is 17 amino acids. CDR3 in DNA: TGTGCCAGCAGCGTCCTAGTCCGCGGGCAGCGGTACAATGAGCAGTTCTTC. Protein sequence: CASSVLVRGQRYNEQFF.

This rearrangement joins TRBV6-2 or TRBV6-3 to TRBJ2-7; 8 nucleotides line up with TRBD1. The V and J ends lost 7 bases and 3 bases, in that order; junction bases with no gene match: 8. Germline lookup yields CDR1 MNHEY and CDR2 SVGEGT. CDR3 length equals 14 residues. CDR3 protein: CASTTGQVLYEQYF. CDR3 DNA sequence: TGTGCCAGCACAACGGGACAGGTGCTCTACGAGCAGTACTTC.

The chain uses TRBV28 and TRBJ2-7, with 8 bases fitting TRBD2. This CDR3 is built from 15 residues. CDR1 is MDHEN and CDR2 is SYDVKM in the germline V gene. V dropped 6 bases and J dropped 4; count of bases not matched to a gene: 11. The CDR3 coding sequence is TGTGCCAGCAGCCGCTCCGGGACTAGACCATACGAGCAGTACTTC. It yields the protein CASSRSGTRPYEQYF.

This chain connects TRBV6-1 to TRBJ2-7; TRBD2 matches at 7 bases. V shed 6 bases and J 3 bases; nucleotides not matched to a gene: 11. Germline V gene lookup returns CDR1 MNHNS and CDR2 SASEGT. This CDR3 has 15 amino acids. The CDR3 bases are TGTGCCAGCAGAGTTCGAGCGGGACTGGACTACGAGCAGTACTTC. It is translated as CASRVRAGLDYEQYF.

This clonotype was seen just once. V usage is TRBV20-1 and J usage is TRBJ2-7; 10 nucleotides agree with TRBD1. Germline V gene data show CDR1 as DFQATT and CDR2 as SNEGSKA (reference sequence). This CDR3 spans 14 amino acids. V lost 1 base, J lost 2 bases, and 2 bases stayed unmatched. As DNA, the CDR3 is TGCAGTGCTAGAGGCGGGACAGGGGCCTACGAGCAGTACTTC. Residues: CSARGGTGAYEQYF.

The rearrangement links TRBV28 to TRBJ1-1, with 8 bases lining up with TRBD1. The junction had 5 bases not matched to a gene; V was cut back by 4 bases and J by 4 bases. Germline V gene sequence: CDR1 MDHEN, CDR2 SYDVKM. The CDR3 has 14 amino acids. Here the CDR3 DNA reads TGTGCCAGCAGTTGGACAGGGTCGGGCACTGAAGCTTTCTTT. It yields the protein CASSWTGSGTEAFF.

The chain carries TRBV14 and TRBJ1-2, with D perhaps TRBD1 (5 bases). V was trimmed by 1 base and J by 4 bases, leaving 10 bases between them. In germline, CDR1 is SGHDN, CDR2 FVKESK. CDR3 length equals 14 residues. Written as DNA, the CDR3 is TGTGCCAGCAGCCAAGTTGCGGGACCCTATGGCTACACCTTC. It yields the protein CASSQVAGPYGYTF.

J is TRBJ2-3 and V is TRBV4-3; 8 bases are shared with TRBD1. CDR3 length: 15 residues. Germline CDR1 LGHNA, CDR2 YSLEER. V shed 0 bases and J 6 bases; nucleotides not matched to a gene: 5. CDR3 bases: TGCGCCAGCAGCCAAGACAGGGGGCAGTTGGATACGCAGTATTTT. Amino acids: CASSQDRGQLDTQYF.

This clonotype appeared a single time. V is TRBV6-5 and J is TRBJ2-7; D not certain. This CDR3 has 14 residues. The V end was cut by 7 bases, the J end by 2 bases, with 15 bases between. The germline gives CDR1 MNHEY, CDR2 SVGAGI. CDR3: CASKSVHNAYEQYF. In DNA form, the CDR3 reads TGTGCCAGCAAGTCTGTACACAACGCCTACGAGCAGTACTTC.

CDR3 DNA sequence: TGTGCCAGCAGTTACAGAGCGAAAGCCCAACCTAGGACAGTGGGGAGCTCCTACGAGCAGTACTTC. Translation: CASSYRAKAQPRTVGSSYEQYF. This sequence joins TRBV6-2 or TRBV6-3 and TRBJ2-7; tentative D call: TRBD1 (6 bases). V lost 2 bases to trimming and J lost 0 bases, with 32 bases between them. The CDR3 has 22 amino acids. The germline gives CDR1 MNHEY, CDR2 SVGEGT.

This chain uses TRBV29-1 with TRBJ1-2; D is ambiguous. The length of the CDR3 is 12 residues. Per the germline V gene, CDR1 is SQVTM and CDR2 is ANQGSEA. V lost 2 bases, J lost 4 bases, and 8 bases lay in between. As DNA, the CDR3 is TGCAGCGTTGAATGGGGAATCTATGGCTACACCTTC. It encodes CSVEWGIYGYTF.